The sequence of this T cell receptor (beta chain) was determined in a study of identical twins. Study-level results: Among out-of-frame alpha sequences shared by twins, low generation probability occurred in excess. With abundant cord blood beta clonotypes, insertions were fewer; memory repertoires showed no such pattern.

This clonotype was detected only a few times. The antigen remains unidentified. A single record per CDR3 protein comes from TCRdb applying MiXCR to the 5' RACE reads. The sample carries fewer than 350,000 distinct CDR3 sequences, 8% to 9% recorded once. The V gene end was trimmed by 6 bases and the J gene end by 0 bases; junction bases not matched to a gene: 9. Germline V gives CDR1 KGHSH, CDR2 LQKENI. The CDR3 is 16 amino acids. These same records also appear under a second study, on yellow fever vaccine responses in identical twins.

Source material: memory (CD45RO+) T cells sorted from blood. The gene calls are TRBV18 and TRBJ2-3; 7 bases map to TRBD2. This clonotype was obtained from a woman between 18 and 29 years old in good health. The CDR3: CASSPIGGYSTDTQYF. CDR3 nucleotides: TGTGCCAGCTCCCCAATCGGGGGGTATAGCACAGATACGCAGTATTTT.